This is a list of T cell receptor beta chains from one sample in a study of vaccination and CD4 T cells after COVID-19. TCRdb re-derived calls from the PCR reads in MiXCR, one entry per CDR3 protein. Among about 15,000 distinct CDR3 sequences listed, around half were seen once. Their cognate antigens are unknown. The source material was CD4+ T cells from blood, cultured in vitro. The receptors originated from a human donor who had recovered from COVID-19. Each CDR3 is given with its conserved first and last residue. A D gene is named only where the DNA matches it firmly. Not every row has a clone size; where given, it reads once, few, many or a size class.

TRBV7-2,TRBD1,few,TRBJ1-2,CASSFDRGDYGYTF,TGTGCCAGCAGCTTCGACAGGGGCGACTATGGCTACACCTTC
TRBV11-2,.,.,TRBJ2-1,CASRQDLNNEQFF,TGTGCCAGCAGACAAGACCTGAACAATGAGCAGTTCTTC
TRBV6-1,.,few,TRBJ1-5,CASSEGGSNQPQHF,TGTGCCAGCAGTGAAGGTGGGAGCAATCAGCCCCAGCATTTT
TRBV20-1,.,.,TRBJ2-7,CSASTTGLDEQYF,TGCAGTGCTAGTACCACAGGGTTGGACGAGCAGTACTTC
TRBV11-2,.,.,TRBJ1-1,CASSLAGRGVMNTEAFF,TGTGCCAGCAGCTTAGCGGGACGAGGGGTGATGAACACTGAAGCTTTCTTT
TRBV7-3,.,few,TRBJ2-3,CASSPQEGGRDTQYF,TGTGCCAGCAGCCCCCAGGAGGGAGGCCGAGATACGCAGTATTTT
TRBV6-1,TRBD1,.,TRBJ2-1,CASSLLAGGLNEQFF,TGTGCCAGCAGCTTGCTCGCAGGGGGCTTGAATGAGCAGTTCTTC
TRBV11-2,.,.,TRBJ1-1,CASSFAEGNTEAFF,TGTGCCAGCAGCTTTGCTGAGGGGAACACTGAAGCTTTCTTT
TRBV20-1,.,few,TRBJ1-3,CSVPELISGNTIYF,TGCAGTGTCCCTGAATTGATCTCTGGAAACACCATATATTTT
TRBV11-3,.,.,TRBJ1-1,CASSSRDIEAFF,TGTGCCAGCAGCTCCCGGGACATTGAAGCTTTCTTT
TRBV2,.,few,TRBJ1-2,CASNRFSYGYTF,TGTGCCAGCAACAGGTTTTCCTATGGCTACACCTTC
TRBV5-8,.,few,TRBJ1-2,CASGPRTNYGYTF,TGTGCCAGCGGGCCCCGAACTAACTATGGCTACACCTTC
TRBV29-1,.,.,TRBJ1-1,CSVGFAEAFF,TGCAGCGTTGGGTTCGCTGAAGCTTTCTTT
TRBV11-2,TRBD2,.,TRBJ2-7,CASSLTGRRTSQGEQYF,TGTGCCAGCAGCTTGACGGGCCGTAGGACTAGTCAAGGCGAGCAGTACTTC
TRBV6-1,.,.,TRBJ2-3,CASSVQGDTQYF,TGTGCCAGCAGTGTCCAGGGGGATACGCAGTATTTT
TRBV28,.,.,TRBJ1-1,CASSSETEAFF,TGTGCCAGCAGTTCGGAAACTGAAGCTTTCTTT
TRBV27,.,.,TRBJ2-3,CASSHQGDTQYF,TGTGCCAGCAGTCACCAGGGAGATACGCAGTATTTT
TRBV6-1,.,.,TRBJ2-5,CASSEAGGAETQYF,TGTGCCAGCAGTGAAGCGGGGGGGGCGGAGACCCAGTACTTC
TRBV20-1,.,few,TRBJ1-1,CGGNEGITEAFF,TGCGGGGGTAATGAAGGTATCACTGAAGCTTTCTTT
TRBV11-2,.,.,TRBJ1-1,CASSLDQRSSTEAFF,TGTGCCAGCAGCTTAGATCAGCGGTCCAGCACTGAAGCTTTCTTT
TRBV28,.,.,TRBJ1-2,CASSEASYGYTF,TGTGCCAGCAGTGAGGCTAGCTATGGCTACACCTTC
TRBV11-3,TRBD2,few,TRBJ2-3,CASSYLGLAGTDTQYF,TGTGCCAGCAGCTACCTTGGACTAGCGGGCACAGATACGCAGTATTTT
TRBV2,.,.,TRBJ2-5,CASSRVAKGSGETQYF,TGTGCCAGCAGCCGAGTAGCGAAAGGGTCGGGTGAGACCCAGTACTTC
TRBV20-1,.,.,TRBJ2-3,CSAPRAETDTQYF,TGCAGTGCCCCGAGAGCGGAAACAGATACGCAGTATTTT
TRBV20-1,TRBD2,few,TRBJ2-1,CSARVGSGGNEQFF,TGCAGTGCTAGAGTTGGTAGCGGGGGAAATGAGCAGTTCTTC
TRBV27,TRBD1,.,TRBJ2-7,CASSLFWERTGASYEQYF,TGTGCCAGCAGTTTATTTTGGGAGAGGACAGGAGCCTCCTACGAGCAGTACTTC
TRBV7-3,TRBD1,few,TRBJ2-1,CASSLGTGEQLVF,TGTGCCAGCAGCCTTGGGACAGGTGAACAATTGGTCTTC
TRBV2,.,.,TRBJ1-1,CASSEFRIMPMNTEAFF,TGTGCCAGCAGTGAATTCCGGATAATGCCTATGAACACTGAAGCTTTCTTT
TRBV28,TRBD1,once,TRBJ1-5,CASRRTGGGFYYQPQHF,TGTGCCAGCCGACGGACAGGGGGCGGATTTTATTATCAGCCCCAGCATTTT
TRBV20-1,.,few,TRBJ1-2,CSANLGSGKGNGYTF,TGCAGTGCTAACCTTGGGTCCGGGAAAGGCAATGGCTACACCTTC
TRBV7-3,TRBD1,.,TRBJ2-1,CASSLDRASYNEQFF,TGTGCCAGCAGCTTAGACAGGGCATCCTACAATGAGCAGTTCTTC
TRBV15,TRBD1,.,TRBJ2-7,CATSESRGQISYEQYF,TGTGCCACCAGCGAATCTAGGGGGCAAATCTCCTACGAGCAGTACTTC
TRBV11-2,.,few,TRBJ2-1,CASSPGERQFF,TGTGCCAGCAGTCCCGGGGAGCGGCAGTTCTTC
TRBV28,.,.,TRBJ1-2,CASSLPTDSGYTF,TGTGCCAGCAGTTTACCGACAGACTCTGGCTACACCTTC
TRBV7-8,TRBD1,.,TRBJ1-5,CASSPRQGSNQPQHF,TGTGCCAGCAGCCCCCGACAGGGAAGCAATCAGCCCCAGCATTTT
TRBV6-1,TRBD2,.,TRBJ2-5,CASSEGLAGGGETQYF,TGTGCCAGCAGTGAAGGACTAGCGGGAGGGGGAGAGACCCAGTACTTC
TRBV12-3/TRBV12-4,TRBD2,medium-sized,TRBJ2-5,CASSFSGRLETQYF,TGTGCCAGCAGTTTTAGCGGGAGGTTAGAGACCCAGTACTTC
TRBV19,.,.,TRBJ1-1,CASSRWGEAFF,TGTGCCAGTAGTCGCTGGGGTGAAGCTTTCTTT
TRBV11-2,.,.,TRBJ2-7,CASSLEQGSTYEQYF,TGTGCCAGCAGCTTAGAGCAGGGGTCGACCTACGAGCAGTACTTC
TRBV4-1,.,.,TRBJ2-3,CASSLRGDTQYF,TGCGCCAGCAGCCTACGGGGAGATACGCAGTATTTT